This TCR beta chain was identified during a study of CD8+ T cells in alopecia areata. This clone has more than one count but fewer than ten. Its antigen is undetermined. The treatment here: oral pan-JAK inhibitor, 5-10 mg twice daily. Germline V CDR1 and CDR2: LNHNV, YYDKDF (reference sequence). Deletions cut 0 bases from V and 4 bases from J, with 9 bases between. The CDR3 has 15 residues. Findings and caveats of the study: Sequences from scalp samples also cover resident alphabeta T cells of normal skin.

Extraction of RNA preceded its reverse transcription into cDNA, which served as the sequencing template. Data came from immunoSEQ multiplex PCR; TCRdb stores just in-frame clones and leaves some out. Of 150,000 to 200,000 clones listed, less than 70% are singletons. The receptor was derived from a human donor with alopecia areata. This chain links TRBV15 with TRBJ2-2; D gene unclear. The sequenced sample was CD4+ T cells sorted from blood, obtained at week 49, from a patient treated with tofacitinib. The CDR3 DNA follows: TGTGCCACCAGCAGAGATACAGTCTCCACCGGGGAGCTGTTTTTT. It translates to CATSRDTVSTGELFF.